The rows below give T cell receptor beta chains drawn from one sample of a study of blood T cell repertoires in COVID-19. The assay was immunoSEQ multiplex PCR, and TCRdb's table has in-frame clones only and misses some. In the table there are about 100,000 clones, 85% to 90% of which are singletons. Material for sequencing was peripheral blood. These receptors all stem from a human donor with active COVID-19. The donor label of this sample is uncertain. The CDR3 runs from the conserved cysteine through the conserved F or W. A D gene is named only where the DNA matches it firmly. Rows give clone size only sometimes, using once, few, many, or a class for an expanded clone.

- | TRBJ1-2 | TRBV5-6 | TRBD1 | TGTGCCAGCAGAAACAGGGGGTCCCTTCTAAATGGCTACACCTTC | CASRNRGSLLNGYTF
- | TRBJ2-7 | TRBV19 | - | TGTGCCAGTAGTATGTTTGCGGGGGCCTCCTACGAGCAGTACTTC | CASSMFAGASYEQYF
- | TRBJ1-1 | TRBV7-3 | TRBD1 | TGTGCCAGCAGCTTAACGCGGACAGGAACGAACACTGAAGCTTTCTTT | CASSLTRTGTNTEAFF
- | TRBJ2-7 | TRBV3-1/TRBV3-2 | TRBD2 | TGTGCCAGCAGCCAAGCGATAGCGGGGGGGCAGAACGAGCAGTACTTC | CASSQAIAGGQNEQYF
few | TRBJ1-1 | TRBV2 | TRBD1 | TGTGCCAGCAGGGACAGGGTTGACACTGAAGCTTTCTTT | CASRDRVDTEAFF
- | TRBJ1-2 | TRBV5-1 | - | TGCGCCAGCAGCTTTCAGGGTCGGGGCTACACCTTC | CASSFQGRGYTF
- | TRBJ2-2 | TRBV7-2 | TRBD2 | TGTGCCAGCAGCATCCAAGGACTAGCGGGGGCCCGCCTCACCGGGGAGCTGTTTTTT | CASSIQGLAGARLTGELFF
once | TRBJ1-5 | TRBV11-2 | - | TGTGCCAGCAGCTTAGGGAGACTTCAGCCCCAGCATTTT | CASSLGRLQPQHF
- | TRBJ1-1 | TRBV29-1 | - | TGCAGCGTGGGAACAGGTTGGGGAAACACTGAAGCTTTCTTT | CSVGTGWGNTEAFF
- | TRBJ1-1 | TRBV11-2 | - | TGTGCCAGCAGGGGAGGCGGAACTGAAGCTTTCTTT | CASRGGGTEAFF
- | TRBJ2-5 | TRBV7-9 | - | TGTGCCAGCAGCTTAGCCGTGTTGTGGGAGGAAGAGACCCAGTACTTC | CASSLAVLWEEETQYF
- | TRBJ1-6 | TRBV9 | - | TGTGCCAGCAGCGGACTCTTCAACAATTCACCCCTCCACTTT | CASSGLFNNSPLHF
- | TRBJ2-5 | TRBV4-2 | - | TGTGCCAGCAGCCAAGAATGGGGTGCGGTTGCGGGGATGATGGAGACCCAGTACTTC | CASSQEWGAVAGMMETQYF
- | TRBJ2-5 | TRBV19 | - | TGTGCCAGTAGTATAAGTCCCGGACACTTAGAGACCCAGTACTTC | CASSISPGHLETQYF
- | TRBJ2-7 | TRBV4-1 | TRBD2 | TGCGCCAGCAGCCAAGTCCGTACTAGCGGGTGGTACGAGCAGTACTTC | CASSQVRTSGWYEQYF
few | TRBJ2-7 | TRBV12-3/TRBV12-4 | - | TGTGCCAGCAGGACGACAGGCTACGAGCAGTACTTC | CASRTTGYEQYF
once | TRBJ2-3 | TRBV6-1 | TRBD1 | TGTGCCAGCAGTGAAGTTAGGGGGCAGTCAGATACGCAGTATTTT | CASSEVRGQSDTQYF
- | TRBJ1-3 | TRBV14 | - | TGTGCCAGCAGCCAATGGGGCCGTGGAAACACCATATATTTT | CASSQWGRGNTIYF
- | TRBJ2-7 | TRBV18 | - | TGTGCCAGCTCACGAGGGCCCGGGAACTACGAGCAGTACTTC | CASSRGPGNYEQYF
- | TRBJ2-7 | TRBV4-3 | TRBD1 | TGCGCCAGCAGCCAAGGACAGGGGGCGCGGGAGCAGTACTTC | CASSQGQGAREQYF
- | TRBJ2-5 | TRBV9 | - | TGTGCCAGCAGCGTAGGAGGGCAGGGGTACCAAGAGACCCAGTACTTC | CASSVGGQGYQETQYF
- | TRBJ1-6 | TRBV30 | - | TGTGCCTGGAGTGTACAGGGTAATTCACCCCTCCACTTT | CAWSVQGNSPLHF
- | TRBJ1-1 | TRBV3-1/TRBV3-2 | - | TGTGCCAGCAGCCAAGAGAAGGGACACCTGAACACTGAAGCTTTCTTT | CASSQEKGHLNTEAFF
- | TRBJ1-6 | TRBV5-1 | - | TGCGCCAGCAGCTCGGCGGTTGTACGTTCTAATTCACCCCTCCACTTT | CASSSAVVRSNSPLHF
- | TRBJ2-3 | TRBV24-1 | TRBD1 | TGTGCCACCAGTGATGGGGGACAGGGCCCTAGCACAGATACGCAGTATTTT | CATSDGGQGPSTDTQYF
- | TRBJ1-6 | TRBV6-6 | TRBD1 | TGTGCCAGCAGCACGGGGGACAGCTATAATTCACCCCTCCACTTT | CASSTGDSYNSPLHF
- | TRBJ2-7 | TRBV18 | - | TGTGCCAGCTCACCCGGCCCCCGCAGGGGTTTTGGCGAGCAGTACTTC | CASSPGPRRGFGEQYF
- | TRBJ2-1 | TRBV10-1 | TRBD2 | TGCGCCAGCAGTGAGTACCTAGCGGGGAGCTCCTACAATGAGCAGTTCTTC | CASSEYLAGSSYNEQFF